This TCR beta chain is from a study of T cells in Graves' hyperthyroidism and ophthalmopathy. There were TCR beta CDR3 regions amplified from RNA transcripts. TCR CDR3 underwent first-round RT-PCR with the HTBI primer set. TCRdb re-called the multiplex PCR reads through MiXCR, storing one row per CDR3 protein. The sample lists over 250,000 distinct CDR3 sequences, 20% to 25% occurring once. Notes on the study in general: With a median lead of approximately six months before onset, the model predicted ophthalmopathy.

Ophthalmopathy patients had Clinical Activity Score at least 3, NOSPECS grade at least 4, duration under 3 months. Clinical symptoms, serum thyroxine, TRAb, thyroid ultrasound and orbital computed tomography established diagnosis. The PBMCs had their origin in 7.5 to 10 ml of fresh peripheral blood. Comment on this clonotype: Its specificity is unknown.

CDR1 and CDR2 from the germline V gene are KGHDR and SFDVKD. The CDR3 consists of 15 residues. V shed 3 bases, J shed 5 bases, and the junction held 6 bases outside the gene matches. The chain links TRBV24-1 to TRBJ2-7, with 10 bases aligning to TRBD2. This TCR came from a man between 25 and 39 years old with Graves' ophthalmopathy. The sequenced sample was blood. The CDR3 DNA reads TGTGCCACCAGTGATGGCCCTAGCGGGAGCCACGAGCAGTACTTC. This gives the protein CATSDGPSGSHEQYF.